This TCR beta chain is drawn from a study of Graves' ophthalmopathy and Graves' hyperthyroidism (dated by TCRdb to 2016 to 2018). With regard to the full study: Peripheral blood was collected at initial diagnosis, before any treatment. In total, 120 to 150 blood samples were TCR-sequenced: under 45 ophthalmopathy, 75 hyperthyroidism and some 17 hyperthyroidism-to-ophthalmopathy patients. The 75 to 100 discovery patients were randomly split 7:3 into training and test sets. To explore V-J signatures that separate ophthalmopathy from hyperthyroidism, a discovery set of 100 patients was enrolled, consisting of approximately 44 with ophthalmopathy and approximately 57 with stable hyperthyroidism. TCR beta repertoire signatures were used to distinguish Graves' ophthalmopathy from Graves' hyperthyroidism and to predict progression to ophthalmopathy. An independent validation cohort was composed of 18 hyperthyroidism patients and over 15 patients who later progressed from hyperthyroidism to ophthalmopathy. T-cell repertoires of thyroid tissue and blood were compared in over five hyperthyroidism patients. Following sampling, methimazole starting at 30 mg daily was administered to hyperthyroidism patients, and high-dose intravenous methylprednisolone was administered to ophthalmopathy patients. Beyond this particular receptor, the publication reports: In cross-validation, the 13-signature model distinguished ophthalmopathy from stable hyperthyroidism with less than 90% sensitivity and around 84% specificity, while in the test set the corresponding values were about 79% and 69%. In validation, the model predicted ophthalmopathy progression with about 71% sensitivity and around 72% specificity; roughly eleven predicted patients were CT-confirmed with GO in a median of approximately 6.5 months. Most expanded thyroid clonotypes with frequency above 0.001 were also detected in blood, suggesting blood repertoires may reflect the thyroid immune response. No statistical method was used to predetermine the sample size, and group allocation was not hidden from the investigators.

This clonotype was detected ten times or more. Its antigen remains undetermined. No much larger clonotype is one base removed from it; base qualities were not supplied. For repertoire sequencing, the TCR beta CDR3 regions were amplified from RNA transcripts. The first round of RT-PCR was done with HTBI primers and the Qiagen OneStep RT-PCR kit, and was followed by a second round of multiplex PCR, then size selection and purification. Sequencing of the libraries was carried out on an Illumina HiSeq2000 in paired-end mode with 100 bp reads. The study's processing was this. SOAPnuke was used to process the reads, removing any read that contained adapters or uncalled bases, had a mean Phred below 15, or lacked an exact match to the constant primer or identifier. High-quality paired reads were merged with COPE v1.2.5. Clonotypes were defined as unique nucleotide sequences and were aligned to IMGT TRB V, D and J references using MiTCR v1.1. Analysis was restricted to V-J combinations with a frequency above 0.0001, which covered 99.2% of repertoires. A TCR clonal expansion and chaos score per V-J combination was defined as the ratio of F50 clonal expansion to chaos observed in the TCRdist matrix. Welch's t-statistics and random forest were used to narrow the features down to approximately 13 V-J combinations, which were then fed into a naive Bayes classifier. Thyroid-blood repertoire similarity was quantified with the Morisita-Horn index. TCRdb itself trimmed the public reads at Q25 with fastp, ran MiXCR and retained productive beta chains. Entries are consolidated by CDR3 protein sequence, retaining the most common genes and DNA. The V and J calls were determined by TCRdb, not by the authors. The sample contains over 150,000 distinct CDR3 sequences, around two fifths of them found a single time. The biggest ten clones account for roughly 5.8% of the sample.

Patients with ophthalmopathy had moderately to severely active disease, with a Clinical Activity Score of 3 or more, a NOSPECS grade of 4 or more, and a disease duration of less than 3 months. Patients were excluded if they had other autoimmune diseases, uncontrolled infections, pregnancy or lactation. Clinical symptoms, serum thyroxine, TRAb, thyroid ultrasound and orbital computed tomography formed the basis of the diagnosis. Using Ficoll-Paque density gradient centrifugation, PBMCs were isolated from approximately 11 ml of fresh peripheral blood. Total RNA was extracted using Trizol reagent, and RNA quality was checked on an Agilent 2100 Bioanalyzer. The CDR3 spans 11 residues, from the cysteine through the phenylalanine. This entry keeps only the CDR3 DNA: 33 bases, framed from base 1. Deletion took 2 bases off V and 12 bases off J, with a span of 10 bases between the germline ends.

The chain is made from TRBV12-3 or TRBV12-4 and TRBJ1-2; the best D guess is TRBD1, with 6 bases matching. This sequence originates from a woman aged 40 to 50 with Graves' ophthalmopathy. Donor details come from another sample of the same person, matched by shared clones. Sequencing was carried out using peripheral blood. The nucleotide sequence reads as follows: TGTGCCAGCAGTTTATGGGGGGCGAACACCTTC. Its coded protein is CASSLWGANTF.